This TCR beta chain was identified in a study of cytomegalovirus exposure and HLA in healthy donors. The PCR was carried out with 60 Vbeta primers and 13 Jbeta primers. Method: immunoSEQ multiplex PCR; TCRdb's copy keeps in-frame clones and lacks some. The table has 150,000 to 200,000 clones, roughly four fifths seen once; the top ten hold 1.5% to 1.9%. V was cut by 0 bases and J by 8 bases, with 14 bases left in between. The CDR3 has 14 residues. Germline CDR1 and CDR2: SGHTS and YDEGEE. The V call is TRBV5-8, the J call TRBJ1-2; no definite D call. Sequenced sample: PBMCs. This TCR was sampled from a man between 40 and 49 years old in good health and CMV-seronegative. The DNA of the CDR3 is TGTGCCAGCAGCTTGGCGGGGAGATCGGGCGGCTACACCTTC. Protein product: CASSLAGRSGGYTF.